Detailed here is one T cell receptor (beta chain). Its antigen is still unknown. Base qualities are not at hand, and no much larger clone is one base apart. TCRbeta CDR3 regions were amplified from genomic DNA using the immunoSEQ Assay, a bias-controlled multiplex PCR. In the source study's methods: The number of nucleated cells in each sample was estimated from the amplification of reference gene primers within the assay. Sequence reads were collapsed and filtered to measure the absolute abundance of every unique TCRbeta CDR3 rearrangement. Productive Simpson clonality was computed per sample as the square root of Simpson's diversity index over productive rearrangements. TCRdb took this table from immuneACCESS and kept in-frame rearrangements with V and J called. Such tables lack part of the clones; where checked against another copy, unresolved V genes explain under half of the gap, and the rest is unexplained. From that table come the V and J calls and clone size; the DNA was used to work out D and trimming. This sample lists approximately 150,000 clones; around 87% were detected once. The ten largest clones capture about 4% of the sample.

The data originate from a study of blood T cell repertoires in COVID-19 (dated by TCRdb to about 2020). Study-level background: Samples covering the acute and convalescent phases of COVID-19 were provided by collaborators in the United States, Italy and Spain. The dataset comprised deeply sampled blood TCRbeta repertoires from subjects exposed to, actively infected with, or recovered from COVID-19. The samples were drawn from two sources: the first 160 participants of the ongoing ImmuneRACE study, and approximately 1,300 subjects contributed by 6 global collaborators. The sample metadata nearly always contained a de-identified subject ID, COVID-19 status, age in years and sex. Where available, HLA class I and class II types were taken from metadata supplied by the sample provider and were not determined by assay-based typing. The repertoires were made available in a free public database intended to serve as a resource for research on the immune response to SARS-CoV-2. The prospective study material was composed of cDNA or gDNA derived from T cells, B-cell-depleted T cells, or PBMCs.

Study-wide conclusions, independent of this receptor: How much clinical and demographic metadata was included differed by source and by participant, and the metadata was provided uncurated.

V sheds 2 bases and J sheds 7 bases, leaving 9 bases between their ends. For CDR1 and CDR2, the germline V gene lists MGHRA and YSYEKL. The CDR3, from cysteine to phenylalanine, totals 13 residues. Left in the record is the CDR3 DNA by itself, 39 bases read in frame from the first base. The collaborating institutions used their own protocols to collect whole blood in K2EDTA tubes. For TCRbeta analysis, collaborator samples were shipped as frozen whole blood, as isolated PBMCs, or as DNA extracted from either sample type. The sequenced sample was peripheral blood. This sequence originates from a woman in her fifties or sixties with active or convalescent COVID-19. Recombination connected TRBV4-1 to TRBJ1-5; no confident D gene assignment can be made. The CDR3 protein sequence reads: CASSQSGGQPQHF. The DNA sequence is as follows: TGCGCCAGCAGCCAATCTGGTGGCCAGCCCCAGCATTTT.